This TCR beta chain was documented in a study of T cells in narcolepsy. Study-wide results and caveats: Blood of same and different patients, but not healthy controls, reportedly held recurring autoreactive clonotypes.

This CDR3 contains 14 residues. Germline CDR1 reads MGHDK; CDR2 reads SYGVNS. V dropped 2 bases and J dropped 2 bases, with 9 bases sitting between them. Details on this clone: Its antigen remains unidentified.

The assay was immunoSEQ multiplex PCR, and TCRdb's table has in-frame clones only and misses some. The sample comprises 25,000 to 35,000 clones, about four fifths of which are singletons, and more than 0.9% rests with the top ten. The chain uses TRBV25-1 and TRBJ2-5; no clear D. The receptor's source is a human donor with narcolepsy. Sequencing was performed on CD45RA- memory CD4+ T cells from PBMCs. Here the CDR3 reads CASSETPEQETQYF. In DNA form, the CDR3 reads TGTGCCAGCAGTGAAACCCCGGAACAAGAGACCCAGTACTTC.